This T cell receptor (beta chain) was identified in a study of blood T cell repertoires in COVID-19. As for the study in general: PBMCs, B-cell-depleted T cells, or T cells provided the cDNA or gDNA that made up the material.

Cohort assignment relied on participant-reported clinical history. As processed by the authors: Estimated nucleated cell counts came from reference gene primer amplification. Profiling relied on immunoSEQ multiplex PCR, and the TCRdb table lists in-frame clones only, not all of them. V and J calls and clone size are those listed in that table; D and trimming were worked out from the DNA. Among over 250,000 clones listed, about nine tenths were seen once. This TCR derives from a woman aged 55-69 years who had recovered from COVID-19. The material sequenced was PBMCs or T cells enriched from blood (not recorded which).

As DNA, the CDR3 is TGTGCCAGTAGCCCAGGGACAGGGGATAAGTACTTC. Translated: CASSPGTGDKYF. The J gene is TRBJ2-5, the V gene TRBV19; 10 bases fit TRBD1. The J segment lost 12 bases and the V segment lost 6 bases, leaving 7 bases of the junction unmatched. Germline V lookup: CDR1 LNHDA, CDR2 SQIVND (reference sequence). CDR3 size: 12 residues.